These T cell receptor beta chains were read from a single sample in a study of OX40 agonist ivuxolimab in advanced cancers. TCRdb keeps only in-frame clones here, not all; method: immunoSEQ multiplex PCR. The sample lists under 100,000 clones, roughly 83% seen once, with about 0.8% in the top ten. The starting material was CD4+ or CD8+ T cells sorted from blood, obtained in a trial of the OX40 agonist ivuxolimab. The receptors stem from an adult with an advanced solid tumor such as melanoma, head and neck, liver or kidney cancer. The CDR3 runs from the conserved cysteine through the conserved F or W. A D gene is named only where the DNA matches it firmly. Size values are once, few and many counts, or a class for expanded clones, and some rows have none.

TRBV7-7,TRBD2,once,TRBJ2-5,TGTGCTAGCAGCCAGACTAGCGGAGAGACCCAGTACTTC,CASSQTSGETQYF
TRBV6-5,.,few,TRBJ1-1,TGTGCCAGCAGTTTCATGGACGGGAACACTGAAGCTTTCTTT,CASSFMDGNTEAFF
TRBV2,TRBD1,.,TRBJ1-4,TGTGCCAGCTCTCGACAGGGGGAACCTAATGAAAAACTGTTTTTT,CASSRQGEPNEKLFF
TRBV11-2,TRBD1,.,TRBJ1-1,TGTGCCAGCAGCCTAAGACAGGGTGCAACTGAAGCTTTCTTT,CASSLRQGATEAFF
TRBV5-6,TRBD1,.,TRBJ2-7,TGTGCCAGCAGCTCCGGGACAGGGGGCCGGGGGCAGTACTTC,CASSSGTGGRGQYF
TRBV5-6,.,.,TRBJ1-5,TGTGCCAGCAGCTTGGATGCTAGGAAAGAGAAGCCCCAGCATTTT,CASSLDARKEKPQHF
TRBV19,TRBD2,.,TRBJ2-1,TGTGCCAGTAGACCTCAGCGGGGGAATGAGCAGTTCTTC,CASRPQRGNEQFF
TRBV10-3,TRBD1,.,TRBJ2-2,TGTGCCATCAGTGTCGGCAGGGGGTCCGGGGAGCTGTTTTTT,CAISVGRGSGELFF
TRBV5-1,TRBD2,.,TRBJ2-3,TGCGCCAGCAGACTAGCGGGGAACACAGATACGCAGTATTTT,CASRLAGNTDTQYF
TRBV5-1,.,.,TRBJ2-7,TGCGCCAGCAGCTCGGATCCTTACGAGCAGTACTTC,CASSSDPYEQYF
TRBV25-1,.,few,TRBJ2-3,TGTGCCAGCAGTGATGGGTTGGGGGCAGATACGCAGTATTTT,CASSDGLGADTQYF
TRBV11-2,TRBD1,.,TRBJ1-1,TGTGCCAGCAGCTCTGACAGGGCGGGGACTGAAGCTTTCTTT,CASSSDRAGTEAFF
TRBV7-8,.,.,TRBJ2-7,TGTGCCAGCAGCTTAGTTTTGTCAGGATCGTTTTACGAGCAGTACTTC,CASSLVLSGSFYEQYF
TRBV5-5,.,.,TRBJ2-1,TGTGCCAGCAGCAGATGGGACAAACGGAATGAGCAGTTCTTC,CASSRWDKRNEQFF
TRBV5-4,.,.,TRBJ1-3,TGCGCCAGCAGCCCGGCCCTCTCTGGAAACACCATATATTTT,CASSPALSGNTIYF
TRBV6-5,TRBD1,.,TRBJ1-1,TGTGCCAGCAGTCTGACAGGGGGCAGGGAAGCTTTCTTT,CASSLTGGREAFF
TRBV30,TRBD1,.,TRBJ2-7,TGTGCCTGGAGTGTACGGGGGACAGGGTACGAGCAGTACTTC,CAWSVRGTGYEQYF
TRBV18,.,.,TRBJ2-5,TGTGCCAGCTCACCGGGGGACACTGAGACCCAGTACTTC,CASSPGDTETQYF
TRBV5-1,.,.,TRBJ2-3,TGCGCCAGCAGCTTGCCGATCCCCAGCACAGATACGCAGTATTTT,CASSLPIPSTDTQYF
TRBV5-8,TRBD2,.,TRBJ2-3,TGTGCCAGCAGCTTAGTAGCGGGGGGCCCCACAGATACGCAGTATTTT,CASSLVAGGPTDTQYF
TRBV15,.,.,TRBJ1-3,TGTGCCACCAGCTTGGGACGTTCCACCTCTGGAAACACCATATATTTT,CATSLGRSTSGNTIYF
TRBV10-2,TRBD2,.,TRBJ2-3,TGCGCCAGCAGTGAGTTGGGCGGGGGGACTAGCACAGATACGCAGTATTTT,CASSELGGGTSTDTQYF
TRBV29-1,.,.,TRBJ1-2,TGCAGCGTGAATGGGCCCTTATACGGGGGGCGGGATGGCTACACCTTC,CSVNGPLYGGRDGYTF
TRBV7-3,.,.,TRBJ2-2,TGTGCCAGCAGCTTGAACAGCCAGAACACCGGGGAGCTGTTTTTT,CASSLNSQNTGELFF
TRBV18,.,.,TRBJ2-7,TGTGCCAGCTCACCACCGGGGCAGGGTAGCTACGAGCAGTACTTC,CASSPPGQGSYEQYF
TRBV5-5,.,.,TRBJ2-7,TGTGCCAGCAGCTTGTTCATACTCTACGAGCAGTACTTC,CASSLFILYEQYF
TRBV18,.,.,TRBJ2-3,TGTGCCAGCTCACCACCTCGAGGGACACAAAATAGCACAGATACGCAGTATTTT,CASSPPRGTQNSTDTQYF
TRBV6-6,TRBD1,.,TRBJ2-7,TGTGCCAGCACCAGACAGGGTTGGTACGAGCAGTACTTC,CASTRQGWYEQYF
TRBV5-1,TRBD2,.,TRBJ2-3,TGCGCCAGCAGCCCCGGACTAGCGGGGGGCACAGATACGCAGTATTTT,CASSPGLAGGTDTQYF
TRBV10-3,TRBD2,.,TRBJ2-7,TGTGCCATCAGTGAGCGGGCTAGCGGGGGTTTAACCTACGAGCAGTACTTC,CAISERASGGLTYEQYF